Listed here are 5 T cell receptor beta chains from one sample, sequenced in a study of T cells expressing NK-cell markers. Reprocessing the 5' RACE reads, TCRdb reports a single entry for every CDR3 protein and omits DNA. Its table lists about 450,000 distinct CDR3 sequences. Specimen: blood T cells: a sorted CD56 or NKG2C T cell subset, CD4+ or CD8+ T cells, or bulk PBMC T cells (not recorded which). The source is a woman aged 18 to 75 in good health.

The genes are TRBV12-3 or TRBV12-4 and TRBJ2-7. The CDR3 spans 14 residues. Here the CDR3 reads CASSLAGRLREQYF.

The chain's CDR3 is CASSAVRVEAFF. The V and J genes are TRBV7-9 and TRBJ1-1; TCRdb names TRBD1, which stays unverified in the absence of DNA. Germline V gene data show CDR1 as SEHNR and CDR2 as FQNEAQ (reference sequence). This CDR3 comprises 12 residues.

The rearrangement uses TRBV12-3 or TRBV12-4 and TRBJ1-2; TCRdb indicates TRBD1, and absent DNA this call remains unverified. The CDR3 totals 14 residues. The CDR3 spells CASNPGQRKSGYTF.

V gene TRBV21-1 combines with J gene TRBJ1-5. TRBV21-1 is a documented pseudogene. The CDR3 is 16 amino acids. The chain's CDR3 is CASSKGWQVPNQPQHF.

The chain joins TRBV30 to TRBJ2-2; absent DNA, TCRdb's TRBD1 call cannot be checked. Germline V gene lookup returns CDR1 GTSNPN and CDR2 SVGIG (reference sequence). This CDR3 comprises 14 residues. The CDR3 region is CAWRGTGNTGELFF. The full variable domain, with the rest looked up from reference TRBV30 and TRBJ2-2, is SQTIHQWPATLVQPVGSPLSLECTVEGTSNPNLYWYRQAAGRGLQLLFYSVGIGQISSEVPQNLSASRPQDRQFILSSKKLLLSDSGFYLCAWRGTGNTGELFFGEGSRLTVL.